The entry below describes one TCR beta chain. This clonotype was seen at least ten times. Its cognate antigen has yet to be identified. Base qualities are missing; no much larger clone stands one base away. The V end gives up 1 base and the J end 0 bases, leaving 1 base in the junction not matched to a gene. CDR1 and CDR2 (SGHRS, YFSETQ) derive from the germline V gene. The CDR3 spans 14 residues, from the cysteine through the valine. CDR3 DNA is the only sequence kept; it has 42 bases, read in frame from the first base. These data originate in a study of T cells after yellow fever vaccination (dated by TCRdb to about 2019). Study-level background: Libraries from fractions with low cell numbers were prepared with the SMART-Seq v4 Ultra Low Input RNA kit. Bulk TCR alpha and beta repertoires were sequenced longitudinally to track T-cell clones before and after primary and booster YFV17D yellow fever vaccination. Two healthy male donors, one aged 18 to 29 and one aged 30 to 40 years, made up the cohort. Blood was drawn at multiple timepoints before and after primary and secondary immunization, with bulk PBMC replicates and cell subsets isolated. Broader findings and caveats from the paper: A small share of clonotypes was detected in both CD4 and CD8 compartments, with the overlap likely arising from convergent recombination. Only a couple of donors were included in the study, so the extent to which the findings can be generalized is limited. Compared with the primary T-cell response, the secondary T-cell response was weaker but faster, peaking on day 5 rather than day 15. Most clones expanded after primary vaccination (almost 97% of CD4 and 88% of CD8) were re-detected after the booster, suggesting that broad memory maintenance occurred. Because abundant contaminating clonotypes from the bulk population could be contained in FACS-sorted repertoires, computational filtering was required.

The sample was run on an Illumina NovaSeq 6000. TCR cDNA was synthesized by 5'RACE template switching, which introduced a universal primer site and unique molecular identifiers. Priming for cDNA synthesis came from both the TCR alpha and TCR beta constant segments. Library amplification involved two PCR steps, and the second step added sample barcodes and sequencing adapters. Sequencing of the libraries was done on either Illumina HiSeq 2500 (2x100 bp) or NovaSeq (2x150 bp). On the study's bioinformatics: MIGEC was used to demultiplex reads and collapse the reads into UMI consensus sequences, and MiXCR was used for V(D)J alignment. Clonotypes responding to the vaccine were identified with edgeR on replicate PBMC samples, with the criteria of FDR below 0.01 and a log2 fold change above 5 up to day 15. Bulk clonotypes were assigned CD4 or CD8 identity according to which sequenced CD4 or CD8 repertoire held them at higher abundance. TCRdb reran the public reads through fastp at Q25 and MiXCR, keeping productive beta chains. Duplicate CDR3 protein sequences are folded into a single record with the most common DNA and genes. It is TCRdb's table, rather than the study itself, that gives the V and J calls and clone size. Here the sample has around 320,000 distinct CDR3 sequences; approximately 8% occur a single time. The ten largest clones take up around 3.1% of the sample.

The treatment or condition label, read with the paper, signifies: live attenuated yellow fever vaccine strain. A standard Ficoll-Paque protocol was used to isolate PBMCs from peripheral blood. CD4 and CD8 T-cell fractions were isolated with Dynabeads CD4 and CD8 positive selection kits. TriZol was used to extract RNA from bulk PBMCs, CD4 and CD8 fractions, and dextramer-positive and dextramer-negative fractions. The chain was built from TRBV5-1 and TRBJ2-7, with TRBD1 identical over 7 junction bases. Sequenced here: CD4+ T cells sorted from PBMCs, sampled 5 days after the yellow fever booster vaccination. This TCR was sampled from a man younger than 30 who received the YFV17D yellow fever vaccine. The CDR3 in this case is CASSLRQGSYEQYV. The nucleotide sequence is given as TGCGCCAGCAGCTTGAGACAGGGCTCCTACGAGCAGTACGTC.